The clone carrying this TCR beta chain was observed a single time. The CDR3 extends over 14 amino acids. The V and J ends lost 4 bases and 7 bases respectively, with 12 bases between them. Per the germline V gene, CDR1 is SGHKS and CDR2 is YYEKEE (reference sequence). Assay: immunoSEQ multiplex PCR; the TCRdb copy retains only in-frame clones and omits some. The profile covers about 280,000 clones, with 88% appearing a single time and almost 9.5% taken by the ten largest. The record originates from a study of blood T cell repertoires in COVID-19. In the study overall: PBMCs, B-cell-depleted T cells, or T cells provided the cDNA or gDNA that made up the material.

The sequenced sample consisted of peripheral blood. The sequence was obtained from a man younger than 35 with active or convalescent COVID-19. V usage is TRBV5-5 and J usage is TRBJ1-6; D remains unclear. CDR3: CASSILRGNSPLHF. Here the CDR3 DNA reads TGTGCCAGCAGCATTCTTAGAGGCAATTCACCCCTCCACTTT. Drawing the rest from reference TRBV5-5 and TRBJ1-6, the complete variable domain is DAGVTQSPTHLIKTRGQQVTLRCSPISGHKSVSWYQQVLGQGPQFIFQYYEKEERGRGNFPDRFSARQFPNYSSELNVNALLLGDSALYLCASSILRGNSPLHFGNGTRLTVT.